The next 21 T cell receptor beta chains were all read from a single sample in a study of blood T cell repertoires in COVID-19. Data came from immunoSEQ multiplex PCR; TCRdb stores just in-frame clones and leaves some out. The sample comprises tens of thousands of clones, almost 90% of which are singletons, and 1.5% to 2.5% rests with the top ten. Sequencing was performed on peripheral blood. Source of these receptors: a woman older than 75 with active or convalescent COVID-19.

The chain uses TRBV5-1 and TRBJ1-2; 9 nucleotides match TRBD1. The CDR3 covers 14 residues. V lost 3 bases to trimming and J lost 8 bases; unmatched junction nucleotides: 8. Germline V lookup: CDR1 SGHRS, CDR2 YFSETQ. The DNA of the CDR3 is TGCGCCAGCAGCTCTTACCCGGGACAGGGAGGCTACACCTTC. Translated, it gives CASSSYPGQGGYTF. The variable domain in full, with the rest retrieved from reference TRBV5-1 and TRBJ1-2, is KAGVTQTPRYLIKTRGQQVTLSCSPISGHRSVSWYQQTPGQGLQFLFEYFSETQRNKGNFPGRFSGRQFSNSRSEMNVSTLELGDSALYLCASSSYPGQGGYTFGSGTRLTVV.

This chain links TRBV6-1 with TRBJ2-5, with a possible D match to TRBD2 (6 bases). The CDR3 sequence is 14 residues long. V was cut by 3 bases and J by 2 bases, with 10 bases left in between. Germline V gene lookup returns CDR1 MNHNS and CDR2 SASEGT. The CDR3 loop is CASSEGGVQETQYF. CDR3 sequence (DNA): TGTGCCAGCAGTGAGGGGGGTGTACAAGAGACCCAGTACTTC.

CDR3 sequence reads: CASSLPYEQYF. In DNA, the CDR3 is TGTGCCAGCAGTCTTCCCTACGAGCAGTACTTC. This sequence joins TRBV28 and TRBJ2-7; D not resolved. CDR3 size: 11 residues. Trimming took off 5 bases at V and 2 bases at J, with 4 bases between the two ends. Germline V gives CDR1 MDHEN, CDR2 SYDVKM.

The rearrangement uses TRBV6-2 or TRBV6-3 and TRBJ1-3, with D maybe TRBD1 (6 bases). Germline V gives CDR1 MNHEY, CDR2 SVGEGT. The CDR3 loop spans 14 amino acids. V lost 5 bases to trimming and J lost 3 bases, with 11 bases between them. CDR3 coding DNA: TGTGCCAGCAGTACAGGGTTCCGTGGAAACACCATATATTTT. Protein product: CASSTGFRGNTIYF.

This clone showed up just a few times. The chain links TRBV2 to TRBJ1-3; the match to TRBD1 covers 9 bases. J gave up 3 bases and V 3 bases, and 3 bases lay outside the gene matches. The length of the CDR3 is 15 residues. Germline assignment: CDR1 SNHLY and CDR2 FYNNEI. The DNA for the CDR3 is TGTGCCAGCAGTGAGACAGGGGGAGGTGGAAACACCATATATTTT. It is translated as CASSETGGGGNTIYF.

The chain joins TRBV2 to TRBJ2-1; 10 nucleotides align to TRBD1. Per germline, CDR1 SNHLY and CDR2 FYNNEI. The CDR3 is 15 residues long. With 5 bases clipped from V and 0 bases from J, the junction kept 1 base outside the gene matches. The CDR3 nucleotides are TGTGCCAGCAGTCGGGACAGGGGCTCCTACAATGAGCAGTTCTTC. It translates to CASSRDRGSYNEQFF.

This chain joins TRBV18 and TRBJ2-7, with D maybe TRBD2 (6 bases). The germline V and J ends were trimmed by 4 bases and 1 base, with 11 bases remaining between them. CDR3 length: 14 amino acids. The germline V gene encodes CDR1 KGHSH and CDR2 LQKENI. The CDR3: CASSRDFLSYEQYF. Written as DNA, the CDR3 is TGTGCCAGCTCACGGGACTTCCTATCCTACGAGCAGTACTTC.

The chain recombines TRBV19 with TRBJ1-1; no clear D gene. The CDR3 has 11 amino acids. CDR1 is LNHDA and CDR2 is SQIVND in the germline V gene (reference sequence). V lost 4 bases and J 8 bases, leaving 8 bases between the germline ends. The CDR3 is CASSSGVEAFF. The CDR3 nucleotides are TGTGCCAGTAGTAGCGGGGTAGAAGCTTTCTTT.

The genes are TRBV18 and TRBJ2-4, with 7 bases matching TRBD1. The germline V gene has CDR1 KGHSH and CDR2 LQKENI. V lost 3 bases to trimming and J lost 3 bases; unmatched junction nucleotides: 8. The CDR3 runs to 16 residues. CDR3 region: CASSPTEGAGKNIQYF. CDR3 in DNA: TGTGCCAGCTCACCGACAGAGGGGGCCGGCAAAAACATTCAGTACTTC.

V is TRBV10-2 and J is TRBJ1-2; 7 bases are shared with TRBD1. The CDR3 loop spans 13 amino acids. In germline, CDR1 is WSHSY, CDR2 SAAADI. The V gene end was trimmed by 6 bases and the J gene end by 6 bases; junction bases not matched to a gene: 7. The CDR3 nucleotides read TGCGCCAGCAGCCGGGACAGAGTGGATGGCTACACCTTC. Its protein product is CASSRDRVDGYTF.

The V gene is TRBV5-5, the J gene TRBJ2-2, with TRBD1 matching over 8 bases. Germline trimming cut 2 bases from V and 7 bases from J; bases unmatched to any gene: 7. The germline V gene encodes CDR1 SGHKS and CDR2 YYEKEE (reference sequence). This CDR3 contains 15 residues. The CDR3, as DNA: TGTGCCAGCAGCTTTAACAGGGGGAAAGTCGGGGAGCTGTTTTTT. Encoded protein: CASSFNRGKVGELFF. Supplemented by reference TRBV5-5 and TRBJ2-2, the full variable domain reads DAGVTQSPTHLIKTRGQQVTLRCSPISGHKSVSWYQQVLGQGPQFIFQYYEKEERGRGNFPDRFSARQFPNYSSELNVNALLLGDSALYLCASSFNRGKVGELFFGEGSRLTVL.

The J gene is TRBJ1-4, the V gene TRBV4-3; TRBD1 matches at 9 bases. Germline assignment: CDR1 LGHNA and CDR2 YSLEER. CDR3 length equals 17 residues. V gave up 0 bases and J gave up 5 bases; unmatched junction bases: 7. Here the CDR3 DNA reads TGCGCCAGCAGCCAAGATAGGGGGACAGGGAGGAATGAAAAACTGTTTTTT. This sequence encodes CASSQDRGTGRNEKLFF.

For the CDR3, the DNA is TGTGCCAGCTCAGTTCCCTCCGGGACAGGGGCAGATACGCAGTATTTT. Its protein product is CASSVPSGTGADTQYF. The rearrangement joins TRBV18 to TRBJ2-3; TRBD1 matches at 10 bases. This CDR3 contains 16 residues. Trimming cost V 5 bases and J 4 bases; bases outside gene matches: 9. CDR1 KGHSH and CDR2 LQKENI come from the germline V gene.

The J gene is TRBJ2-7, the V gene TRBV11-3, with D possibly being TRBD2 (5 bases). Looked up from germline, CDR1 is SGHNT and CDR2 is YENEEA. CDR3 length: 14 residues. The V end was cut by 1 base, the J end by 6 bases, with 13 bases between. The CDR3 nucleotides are TGTGCCAGCAGCTTAGTTGCTAGCTCCGTCGAGCAGTACTTC. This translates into CASSLVASSVEQYF.

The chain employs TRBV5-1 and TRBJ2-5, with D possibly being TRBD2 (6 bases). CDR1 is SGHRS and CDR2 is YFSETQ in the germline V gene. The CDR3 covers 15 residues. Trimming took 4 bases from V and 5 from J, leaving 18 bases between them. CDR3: CASSRDSMGRETQYF. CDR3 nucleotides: TGCGCCAGCAGCCGGGACTCCATGGGCCGGGAGACCCAGTACTTC.

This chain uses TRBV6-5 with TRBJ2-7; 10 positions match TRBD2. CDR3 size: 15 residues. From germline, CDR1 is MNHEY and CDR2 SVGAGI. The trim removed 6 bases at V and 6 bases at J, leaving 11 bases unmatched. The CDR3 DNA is TGTGCCAGCAGCCCGGCCTCTAGCGGGAGTACCGAGCAGTACTTC. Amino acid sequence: CASSPASSGSTEQYF.

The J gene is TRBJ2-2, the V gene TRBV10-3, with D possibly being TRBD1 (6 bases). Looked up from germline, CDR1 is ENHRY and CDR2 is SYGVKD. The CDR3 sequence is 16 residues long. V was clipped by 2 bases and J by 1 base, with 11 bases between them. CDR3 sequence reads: CAISEGGGLNTGELFF. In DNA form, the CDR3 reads TGTGCCATCAGTGAGGGGGGCGGGTTGAACACCGGGGAGCTGTTTTTT.

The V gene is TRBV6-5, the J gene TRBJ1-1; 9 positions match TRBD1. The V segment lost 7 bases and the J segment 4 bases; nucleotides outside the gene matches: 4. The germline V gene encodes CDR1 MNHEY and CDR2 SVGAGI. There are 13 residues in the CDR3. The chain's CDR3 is CASNRGQGTEAFF. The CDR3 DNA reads TGTGCCAGCAATAGGGGACAGGGCACTGAAGCTTTCTTT.

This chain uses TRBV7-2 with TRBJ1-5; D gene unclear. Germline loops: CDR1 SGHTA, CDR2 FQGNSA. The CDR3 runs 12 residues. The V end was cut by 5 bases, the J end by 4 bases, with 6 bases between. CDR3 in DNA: TGTGCCAGCAGCCGGGAAAATCAGCCCCAGCATTTT. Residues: CASSRENQPQHF.

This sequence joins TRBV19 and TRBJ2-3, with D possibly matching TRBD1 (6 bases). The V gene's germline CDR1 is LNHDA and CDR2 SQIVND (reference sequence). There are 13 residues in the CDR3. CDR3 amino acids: CVSRDTRTDTQYF. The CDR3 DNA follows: TGTGTCAGCCGGGACACCCGCACAGATACGCAGTATTTT.

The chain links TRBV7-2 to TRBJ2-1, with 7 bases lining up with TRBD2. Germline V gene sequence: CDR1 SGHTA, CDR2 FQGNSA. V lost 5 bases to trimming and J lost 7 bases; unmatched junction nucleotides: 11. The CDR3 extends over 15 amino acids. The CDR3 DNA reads TGTGCCAGCAGCGAAACTAGCGCGTGGGGGAATGAGCAGTTCTTC. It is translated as CASSETSAWGNEQFF.